These 26 T cell receptor beta chains were all obtained from the same sample, sequenced in a study of early T cells in non-severe SARS-CoV-2 infection. TCRdb reprocessed the 5' RACE reads via MiXCR and lists one record per CDR3 protein. Seen here are about 30,000 distinct CDR3 sequences, less than 6% observed once, and the top ten hold approximately 5%. This specimen was whole blood, taken at baseline. The receptor source for this set is an adult who was a healthcare worker with PCR-confirmed SARS-CoV-2 infection or an uninfected control (not recorded which).

Notes on this clonotype: A much larger clone lies one base from this, so it may be a read error. Because it lacks the conserved phenylalanine or tryptophan at the end, this CDR3 is likely a read error. The rearrangement joins TRBV20-1 to TRBJ2-7; no definite D call. This CDR3 is 11 amino acids long. CDR1 is DFQATT, CDR2 SNEGSKA, per germline (reference sequence). The germline V and J ends were trimmed by 6 bases and 3 bases, with 9 bases remaining between them. CDR3 DNA sequence: TGCAGTGCGAGGTCTGACTACGAGCAGTACCTC. It codes for CSARSDYEQYL.

This clonotype has a count of ten or more. The rearrangement uses TRBV7-9 and TRBJ1-2; D is uncertain. V lost 5 bases to trimming and J lost 6 bases, with 16 bases between them. The CDR3 covers 14 residues. Germline V gene lookup returns CDR1 SEHNR and CDR2 FQNEAQ (reference sequence). CDR3 in amino acids: CASSPGLEVDGYTF. CDR3 nucleotides: TGTGCCAGCAGCCCTGGACTGGAGGTCGATGGCTACACCTTC.

For the CDR3, the DNA is TGTGCCAGCAGCTTAACTAGCGAGCAAGAGACCCAGTACTTC. This codes for CASSLTSEQETQYF. The chain links TRBV7-9 to TRBJ2-5; 7 positions match TRBD2. Germline lookup yields CDR1 SEHNR and CDR2 FQNEAQ (reference sequence). CDR3 size: 14 residues. With V trimmed by 2 bases and J by 2 bases, 2 bases remained unmatched.

This clonotype has at least ten counts. V gene TRBV21-1 combines with J gene TRBJ2-7. TRBV21-1 is tagged as a pseudogene. The CDR3 has 11 residues. The CDR3 DNA sequence: TGTGCCAGCACCGGCGGCTACGAGCAGTACTTC. Protein: CASTGGYEQYF.

This clonotype was found many times. This rearrangement joins TRBV4-2 to TRBJ2-7, with D perhaps matching TRBD1 (5 bases). Per germline, CDR1 LGHNA and CDR2 YNFKEQ. Trimming stripped 1 base from V and 0 bases from J, with 16 bases between. The CDR3 has 17 residues. This CDR3 reads CASSQGDSRLSSYEQYF. The CDR3 DNA reads TGTGCCAGCAGCCAAGGAGACAGCCGCTTAAGCTCCTACGAGCAGTACTTC.

This clonotype was observed at least ten times. The chain has TRBV12-3 or TRBV12-4 and TRBJ1-3, with 8 bases fitting TRBD1. There are 16 residues in the CDR3. The J segment lost 0 bases and the V segment lost 2 bases, leaving 3 bases of the junction unmatched. The CDR3 region is CASSLRDRISGNTIYF. CDR3 nucleotide sequence: TGTGCCAGCAGTTTACGGGACAGGATCTCTGGAAACACCATATATTTT.

This clonotype was counted ten times or more. The gene calls are TRBV6-2 or TRBV6-3 and TRBJ2-7, with D perhaps matching TRBD2 (5 bases). CDR3 length equals 14 residues. In germline, CDR1 is MNHEY, CDR2 SVGEGT. The germline V and J ends were trimmed by 0 bases and 7 bases, with 13 bases remaining between them. The CDR3 DNA reads as TGTGCCAGCAGTTACTCCGACGGGATTTGGGAGCAGTACTTC. This encodes CASSYSDGIWEQYF.

In this sample, this clonotype turned up many times. A clone one base away is much larger, so this may be a read error. CDR3 coding DNA: TGTGCCAGCTCAACCCGGGACACAGACACTGAAGTTTTCTTT. Amino acids: CASSTRDTDTEVFF. J is TRBJ1-1 and V is TRBV18, with D possibly TRBD1 on 6 matching bases. The V gene's germline CDR1 is KGHSH and CDR2 LQKENI. The CDR3 has 14 amino acids.

This clonotype has a count of ten or more. Here the CDR3 DNA reads TGTGCCAGCAGCCAACTGGGCCCCTCCTACAATGAGCAGTTCTTC. It translates to CASSQLGPSYNEQFF. The V call is TRBV6-5, the J call TRBJ2-1; no firm D call. The CDR3 loop spans 15 amino acids. Trimming cost V 6 bases and J 0 bases, with 12 bases left between them. Germline V gives CDR1 MNHEY, CDR2 SVGAGI.

This clonotype was seen ten or more times. The chain recombines TRBV28 with TRBJ1-3, with D maybe TRBD1 (5 bases). Germline values: CDR1 MDHEN, CDR2 SYDVKM. The length of the CDR3 is 14 residues. V lost 7 bases and J lost 4, with 14 bases in between. In DNA form, the CDR3 reads TGTGCCAGCAAGCAACCAGGGACCGGAAACACCATATATTTT. This gives the protein CASKQPGTGNTIYF.

This clonotype was detected ten times or more. This chain links TRBV7-3 with TRBJ1-4; D call uncertain. From germline, CDR1 is SGHTA and CDR2 FQGTGA. With 5 bases removed from V and 7 bases from J, the gap between germline ends came to 8 bases. The CDR3 has 12 amino acids. In DNA form, the CDR3 reads TGTGCCAGCAGCCTGGACGGTGAAAAACTGTTTTTT. Encoded protein: CASSLDGEKLFF.

This clonotype was counted at least ten times. This sequence joins TRBV29-1 and TRBJ1-5; no reliable D call. The CDR3 runs to 13 residues. The germline V gene has CDR1 SQVTM and CDR2 ANQGSEA. The V gene lost 4 bases and the J gene lost 1 base, with 8 bases spanning the gap. CDR3 DNA sequence: TGCAGCGTTGGGGAAGGCAGCAATCAGCCCCAGCATTTT. This gives the protein CSVGEGSNQPQHF.

At least ten counts were recorded for this clonotype. The chain couples TRBV7-2 to TRBJ2-7, with D hard to call. CDR3 length: 15 amino acids. V lost 8 bases and J lost 3, with 20 bases in between. Germline V gene data show CDR1 as SGHTA and CDR2 as FQGNSA. CDR3 loop: CASGSGVLSVYEQYF. The CDR3 DNA reads as TGTGCCAGCGGATCAGGAGTCCTCTCGGTCTACGAGCAGTACTTC.

This clonotype was counted ten times or more. The genes are TRBV29-1 and TRBJ2-3; tentative D call: TRBD2 (5 bases). The CDR3 consists of 13 residues. Deletions cut 8 bases from V and 2 bases from J, with 14 bases between. The germline gives CDR1 SQVTM, CDR2 ANQGSEA. The CDR3: CSLEGYTTDTQYF. For the CDR3, the DNA is TGCAGCCTCGAGGGCTATACCACAGATACGCAGTATTTT.

This clonotype has at least ten counts. The junction differs from germline at one of its ends, possibly a read error. This chain links TRBV7-8 with TRBJ1-2; D call uncertain. The germline V gene encodes CDR1 SGHVS and CDR2 FQNEAQ. The CDR3 runs 12 residues. CDR3 protein: CASSFDSNRSFF. DNA for the CDR3: TGTGCCAGCAGCTTTGACTCGAATAGATCTTTCTTC.

In this sample, this clonotype turned up many times. This chain links TRBV4-3 with TRBJ2-2; 13 bases map to TRBD2. CDR3 length equals 17 residues. Looked up from germline, CDR1 is LGHNA and CDR2 is YSLEER. V shed 6 bases, J shed 3 bases, and the junction held 7 bases outside the gene matches. CDR3 DNA sequence: TGCGCCAGCAGAAACACACTAGCGGGGGGGTACACCGGGGAGCTGTTTTTT. It specifies CASRNTLAGGYTGELFF.

This chain joins TRBV6-2 or TRBV6-3 and TRBJ1-1; D gene uncertain. Germline V gives CDR1 MNHEY, CDR2 SVGEGT. Trimming took off 2 bases at V and 0 bases at J, with 10 bases between the two ends. The CDR3 consists of 15 residues. Written as DNA, the CDR3 is TGTGCCAGCAGTTACGTCACAGTTATGAACACTGAAGCTTTCTTT. Translation: CASSYVTVMNTEAFF.

Here the CDR3 DNA reads TGTGCCATCAGTGAAGGACAGGGATTCCCCTACGAGCAGTACTTC. As protein: CAISEGQGFPYEQYF. The J gene is TRBJ2-7, the V gene TRBV10-3; 8 positions agree with TRBD1. After removal of 3 bases from V and 2 bases from J, the junction contained 6 bases not matched to a gene. CDR1 ENHRY and CDR2 SYGVKD come from the germline V gene. The CDR3 totals 15 residues.

This clonotype was picked up many times. The chain employs TRBV3-1 and TRBJ2-2; D possibly corresponds to TRBD1 (6 bases). From germline, CDR1 is LGHDT and CDR2 YNNKEL (reference sequence). The CDR3 is 14 residues long. The V end lost 6 bases, the J end lost 3 bases, and 11 bases lay between the germline ends. The chain's CDR3 is CASRDGQYTGELFF. The CDR3 DNA reads TGTGCCAGCAGGGACGGACAGTACACCGGGGAGCTGTTTTTT. The full variable domain, completed using reference TRBV3-1 and TRBJ2-2, is DTAVSQTPKYLVTQMGNDKSIKCEQNLGHDTMYWYKQDSKKFLKIMFSYNNKELIINETVPNRFSPKSPDKAHLNLHINSLELGDSAVYFCASRDGQYTGELFFGEGSRLTVL.

This clonotype was seen many times. The chain employs TRBV24-1 and TRBJ2-1; 16 bases line up with TRBD2. CDR3 size: 15 residues. The germline gives CDR1 KGHDR, CDR2 SFDVKD. Losses at the gene ends were 7 bases for V and 8 bases for J; bases not matched to a gene: 4. The CDR3 sequence: CATSAGLAGGYEQFF. CDR3 nucleotide sequence: TGTGCCACCAGCGCGGGACTAGCGGGGGGGTATGAGCAGTTCTTC.

This clonotype was seen at least ten times. The gene calls are TRBV3-1 and TRBJ2-7; TRBD2 might be the D (5 bases). The V end was cut by 4 bases, the J end by 12 bases, with 19 bases between. Germline V CDR1 and CDR2: LGHDT, YNNKEL (reference sequence). The CDR3 covers 13 residues. CDR3 DNA sequence: TGTGCCAGCAGCCGAGGCCCTAACGGGAAAACGTACTTC. Translation: CASSRGPNGKTYF.

The table lists this clonotype with many counts. This chain uses TRBV4-3 with TRBJ2-3; D ambiguous. Germline V gene sequence: CDR1 LGHNA, CDR2 YSLEER. V was trimmed by 3 bases and J by 4 bases, leaving 14 bases between them. CDR3 length: 15 amino acids. The CDR3 DNA follows: TGCGCCAGCAGCCAGCCGGGTCACTCGGCAGATACGCAGTATTTT. This encodes CASSQPGHSADTQYF.

The chain uses TRBV12-5 and TRBJ2-1; D unresolved. Germline CDR1 LGHNT, CDR2 FRNRAP. V lost 0 bases, J lost 6 bases, and 15 bases lay in between. CDR3 length: 16 residues. The DNA for the CDR3 is TGTGCTAGTGGTTTGGTACCTACGGCCGGGCGCAATGAGCAGTTCTTC. It is translated as CASGLVPTAGRNEQFF.

In this sample, this clonotype turned up many times. This sequence joins TRBV6-4 and TRBJ1-1; D is undetermined. The ends were cut back, 4 bases at V and 1 base at J, with 7 bases in the middle. The CDR3 runs 13 residues. Germline assignment: CDR1 MRHNA and CDR2 SNTAGT. The CDR3 DNA follows: TGTGCCAGCAGTGTAAGAGGGAACACTGAAGCTTTCTTT. Its translation: CASSVRGNTEAFF.

This clonotype was seen ten or more times. V is TRBV9 and J is TRBJ2-1; unclear D gene. Germline V gives CDR1 SGDLS, CDR2 YYNGEE. V gave up 4 bases and J gave up 8 bases, with 10 bases separating them. The CDR3 contains 12 residues. The CDR3 region has the DNA TGTGCCAGCAGCCCGGCTGGGGATGAGCAGTTCTTC. Translation: CASSPAGDEQFF.

This clonotype showed up many times. The chain links TRBV9 to TRBJ2-1; no definite D call. V lost 0 bases and J lost 0, with 19 bases in between. Germline CDR1 SGDLS, CDR2 YYNGEE. The CDR3 has 19 amino acids. The CDR3 reads CASSVDPVGRKSSYNEQFF. In nucleotides, the CDR3 is TGTGCCAGCAGCGTAGATCCAGTCGGGCGGAAAAGCTCCTACAATGAGCAGTTCTTC. The full variable domain, with the rest looked up from reference TRBV9 and TRBJ2-1, is DSGVTQTPKHLITATGQRVTLRCSPRSGDLSVYWYQQSLDQGLQFLIQYYNGEERAKGNILERFSAQQFPDLHSELNLSSLELGDSALYFCASSVDPVGRKSSYNEQFFGPGTRLTVL.